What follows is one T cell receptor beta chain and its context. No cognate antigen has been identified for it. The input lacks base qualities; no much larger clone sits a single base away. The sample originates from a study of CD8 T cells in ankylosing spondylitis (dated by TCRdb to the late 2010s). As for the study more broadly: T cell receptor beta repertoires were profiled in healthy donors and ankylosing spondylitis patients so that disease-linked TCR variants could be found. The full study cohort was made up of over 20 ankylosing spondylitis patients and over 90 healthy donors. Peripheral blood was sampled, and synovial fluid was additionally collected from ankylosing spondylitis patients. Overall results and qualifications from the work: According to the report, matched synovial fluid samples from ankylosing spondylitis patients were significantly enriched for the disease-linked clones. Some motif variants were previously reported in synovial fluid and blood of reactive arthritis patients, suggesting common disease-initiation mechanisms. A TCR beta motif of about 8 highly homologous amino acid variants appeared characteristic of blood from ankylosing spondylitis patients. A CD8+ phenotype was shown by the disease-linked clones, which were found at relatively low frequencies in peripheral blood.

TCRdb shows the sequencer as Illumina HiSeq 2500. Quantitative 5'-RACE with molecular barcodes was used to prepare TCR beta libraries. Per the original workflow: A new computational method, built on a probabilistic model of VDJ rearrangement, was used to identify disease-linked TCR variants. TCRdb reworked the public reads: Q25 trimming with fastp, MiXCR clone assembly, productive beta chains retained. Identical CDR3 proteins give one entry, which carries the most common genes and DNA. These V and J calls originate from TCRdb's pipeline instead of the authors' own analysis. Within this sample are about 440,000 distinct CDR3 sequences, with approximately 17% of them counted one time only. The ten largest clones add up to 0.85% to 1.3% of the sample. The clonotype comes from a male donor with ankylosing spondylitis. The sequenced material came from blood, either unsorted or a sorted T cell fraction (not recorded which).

The CDR3 reads CSVTPRQLQETQYF. The DNA is as follows: TGCAGCGTTACGCCCCGACAGTTGCAAGAGACCCAGTACTTC. The chain is assembled from TRBV29-1 and TRBJ2-5, with TRBD1 perhaps the D gene, on 5 matching bases. CDR1 and CDR2 are drawn from the germline V gene: SQVTM, ANQGSEA. Reading from cysteine to phenylalanine, the CDR3 counts 14 amino acids. The retained sequence is limited to the CDR3, 42 bases, with the frame set at the first base. V loses 5 bases of germline sequence and J loses 2 bases, and the interval between the two ends is 15 bases. With all but the CDR3 taken from the reference TRBV29-1 and TRBJ2-5 genes, the full variable domain is: SAVISQKPSRDICQRGTSLTIQCQVDSQVTMMFWYRQQPGQSLTLIATANQGSEATYESGFVIDKFPISRPNLTFSTLTVSNMSPEDSSIYLCSVTPRQLQETQYFGPGTRLLVL.